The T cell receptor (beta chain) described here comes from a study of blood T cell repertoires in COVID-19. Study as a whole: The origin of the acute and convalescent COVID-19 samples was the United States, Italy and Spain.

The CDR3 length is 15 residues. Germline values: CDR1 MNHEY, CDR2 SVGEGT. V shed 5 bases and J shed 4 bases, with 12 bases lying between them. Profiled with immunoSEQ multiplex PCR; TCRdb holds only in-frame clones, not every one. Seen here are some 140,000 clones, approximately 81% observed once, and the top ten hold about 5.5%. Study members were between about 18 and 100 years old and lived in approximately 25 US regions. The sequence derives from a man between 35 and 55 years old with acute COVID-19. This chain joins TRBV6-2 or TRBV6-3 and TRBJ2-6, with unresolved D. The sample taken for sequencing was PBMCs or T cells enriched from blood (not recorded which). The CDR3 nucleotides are TGTGCCAGCAGTGGATCCATAGCCGGGGCCAACGTCCTGACTTTC. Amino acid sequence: CASSGSIAGANVLTF.